This T cell receptor beta chain was retrieved from a study of T cell responses to AZD1222 COVID-19 vaccine. Profiling relied on immunoSEQ multiplex PCR, and the TCRdb table lists in-frame clones only, not all of them. The data show 150,000 to 200,000 clones, with approximately 94% seen just once and 2% to 3% held by the top ten. This CDR3 region has 13 residues. Germline V gene lookup returns CDR1 DFQATT and CDR2 SNEGSKA (reference sequence). V was trimmed by 4 bases and J by 4 bases, leaving 11 bases between them. This specimen consisted of peripheral blood, obtained on day 0 of AZD1222 vaccination. This chain links TRBV20-1 with TRBJ1-5; tentatively, D is TRBD1 (5 bases). This TCR derives from an adult in good health. In nucleotides, the CDR3 is TGCAGTGCTACTGACAGAAATAATCAGCCCCAGCATTTT. The encoded protein is CSATDRNNQPQHF.